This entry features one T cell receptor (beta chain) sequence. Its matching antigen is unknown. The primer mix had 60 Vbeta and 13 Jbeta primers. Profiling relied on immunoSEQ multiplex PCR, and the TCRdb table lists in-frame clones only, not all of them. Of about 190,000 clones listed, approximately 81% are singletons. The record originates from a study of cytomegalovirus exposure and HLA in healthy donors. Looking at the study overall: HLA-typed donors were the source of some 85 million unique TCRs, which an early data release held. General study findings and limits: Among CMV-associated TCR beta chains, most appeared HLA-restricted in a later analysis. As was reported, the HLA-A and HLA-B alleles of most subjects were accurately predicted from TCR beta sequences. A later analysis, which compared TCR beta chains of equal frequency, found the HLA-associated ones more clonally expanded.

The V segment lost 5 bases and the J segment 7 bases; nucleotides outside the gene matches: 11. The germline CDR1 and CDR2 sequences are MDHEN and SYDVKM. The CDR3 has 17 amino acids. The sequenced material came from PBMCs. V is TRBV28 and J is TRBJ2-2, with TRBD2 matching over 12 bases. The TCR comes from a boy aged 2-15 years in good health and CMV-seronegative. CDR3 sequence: CASSDYLGLAGNGELFF. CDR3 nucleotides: TGTGCCAGCAGTGACTACCTAGGACTAGCGGGAAACGGGGAGCTGTTTTTT.